This T cell receptor (beta chain) was identified in a study of T cell repertoires in aging, cancer and after chemotherapy. Overall study context: Approximately 9 million TCR reads made up the full dataset. Whole-study results and caveats: Across the chemotherapy interval, each cancer cohort showed higher median generation probability, suggesting thymic rebound. Thymic emigration or peripheral T cell expansion may be impaired by lymphoid organ infiltration in hematological cancer. These repertoire data do not allow conclusions about immunological memory after chemotherapy.

TRB rearrangements spanning V, D and J were amplified using mixed TRB-A/B primers. MiXCR, applied by TCRdb to the multiplex PCR reads, yields one record per CDR3 protein. The repertoire consists of several thousand distinct CDR3 sequences, with around 28% occurring once and the leading ten covering around 8%. This CDR3 is built from 16 residues. V was shortened by 5 bases and J by 2 bases, with 19 bases between the two germline ends. CDR1 and CDR2 (germline): SGHNT, YENEEA. TCR beta rearrangements were amplified from peripheral blood genomic DNA. On this clonotype: Its antigen is not identified.

This sequence was found in a human donor with a blood cancer. The sequencing sample was made of blood. The genes are TRBV11-3 and TRBJ2-7; D possibly matches TRBD1 or TRBD2 (5 bases each). This CDR3 is CASSARGDMLPYEQYF. DNA for the CDR3: TGTGCCAGCAGCGCCCGAGGGGATATGCTCCCCTACGAGCAGTACTTC.